Sequencing of this T cell receptor (beta chain) was carried out in a study of patients and donors after allogeneic stem cell transplantation. With 4 bases removed from V and 7 bases from J, the gap between germline ends came to 14 bases. From germline, CDR1 is ENHRY and CDR2 SYGVKD. There are 14 residues in the CDR3. Using its own MiXCR run on the RT-PCR reads, TCRdb lists one record per CDR3 protein. The repertoire holds roughly 940,000 distinct CDR3 sequences, with about 20% as singletons. This clonotype was seen only a few times. Sequenced: blood, either unsorted or a sorted T cell fraction (not recorded which). The TCR originated in a human donor who was either an allogeneic HSCT recipient or a stem cell or donor lymphocyte infusion donor (not recorded which). It is not recorded whose cells these are; they may come from a transplant donor. This chain joins TRBV10-3 and TRBJ2-1; D is unclear. The CDR3 DNA sequence: TGTGCCATCAGTGGGGCTTCCGGGTGGAATGAGCAGTTCTTC. Translation: CAISGASGWNEQFF.